This entry describes one T cell receptor beta chain. The antigen remains unidentified. Noted time point: peripheral blood 6 weeks after treatment start. The CDR3 length is 19 residues. Per the germline V gene, CDR1 is LGHNA and CDR2 is YNFKEQ. With 4 bases clipped from V and 3 bases from J, the junction kept 14 bases outside the gene matches. Method: immunoSEQ multiplex PCR; TCRdb's copy keeps in-frame clones and lacks some. This table has tens of thousands of clones, about 91% appearing once. This entry is derived from a study of PD-L1 blockade in urothelial cancer. Looking at the study overall: Blood underwent analysis 3 weeks (second dose) and 6 weeks after treatment began.

Study-wide results and caveats: When measured at 3 weeks, tumor-associated blood clones expanded more in durable-benefit patients.

The source was PBMCs, collected around atezolizumab (anti-PD-L1) treatment. This chain joins TRBV4-2 and TRBJ2-2; 10 positions agree with TRBD2. This sequence originates from a woman of 80 years or more with urothelial cancer. The CDR3 DNA is TGTGCCAGCAGCCCCCGATGGGTAGCGGGAGGTGCGGACACCGGGGAGCTGTTTTTT. Translating gives CASSPRWVAGGADTGELFF.